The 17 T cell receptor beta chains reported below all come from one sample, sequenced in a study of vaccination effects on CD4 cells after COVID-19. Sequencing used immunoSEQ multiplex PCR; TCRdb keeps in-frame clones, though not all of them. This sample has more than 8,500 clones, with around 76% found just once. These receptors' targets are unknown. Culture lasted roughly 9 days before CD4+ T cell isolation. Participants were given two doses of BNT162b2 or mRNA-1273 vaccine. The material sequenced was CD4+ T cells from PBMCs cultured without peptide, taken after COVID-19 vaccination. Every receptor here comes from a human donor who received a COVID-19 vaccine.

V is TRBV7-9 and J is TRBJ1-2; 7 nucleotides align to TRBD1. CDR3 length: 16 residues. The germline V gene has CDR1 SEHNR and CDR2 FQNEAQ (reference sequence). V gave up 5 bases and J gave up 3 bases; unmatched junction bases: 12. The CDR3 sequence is CASSPTPTGRDYGYTF. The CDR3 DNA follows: TGTGCCAGCAGCCCGACCCCGACAGGGAGGGACTATGGCTACACCTTC.

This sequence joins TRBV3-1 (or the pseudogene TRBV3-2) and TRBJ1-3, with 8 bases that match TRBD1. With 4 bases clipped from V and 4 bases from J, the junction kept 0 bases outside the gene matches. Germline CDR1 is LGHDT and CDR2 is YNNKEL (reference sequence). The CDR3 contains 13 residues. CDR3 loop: CASSRDRGNTIYF. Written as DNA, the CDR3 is TGTGCCAGCAGCCGGGACAGGGGAAACACCATATATTTT.

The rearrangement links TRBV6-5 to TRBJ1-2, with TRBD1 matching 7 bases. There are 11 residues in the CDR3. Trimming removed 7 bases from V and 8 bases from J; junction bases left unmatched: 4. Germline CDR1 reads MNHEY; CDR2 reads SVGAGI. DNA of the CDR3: TGTGCCAGCACAGACAGGGACGGCTACACCTTC. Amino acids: CASTDRDGYTF.

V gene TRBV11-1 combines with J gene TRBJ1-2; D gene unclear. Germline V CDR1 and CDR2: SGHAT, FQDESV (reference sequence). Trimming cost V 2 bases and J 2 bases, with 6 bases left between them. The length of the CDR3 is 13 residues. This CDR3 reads CASSLRRNYGYTF. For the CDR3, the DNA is TGTGCCAGCAGCTTACGGAGAAACTATGGCTACACCTTC.

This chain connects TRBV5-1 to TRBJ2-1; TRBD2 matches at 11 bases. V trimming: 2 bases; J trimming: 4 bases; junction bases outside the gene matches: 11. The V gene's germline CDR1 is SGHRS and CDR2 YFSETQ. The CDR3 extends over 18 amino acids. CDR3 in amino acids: CASSFHPLAGGSYNEQFF. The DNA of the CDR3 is TGCGCCAGCAGCTTCCACCCCCTAGCGGGGGGTTCTTACAATGAGCAGTTCTTC.

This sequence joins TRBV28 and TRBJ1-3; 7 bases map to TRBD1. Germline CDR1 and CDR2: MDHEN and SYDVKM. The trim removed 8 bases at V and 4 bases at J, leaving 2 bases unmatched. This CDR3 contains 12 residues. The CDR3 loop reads CASVDRGNTIYF. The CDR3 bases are TGTGCCAGCGTGGACAGGGGAAACACCATATATTTT. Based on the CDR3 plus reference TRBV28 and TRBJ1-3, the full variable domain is DVKVTQSSRYLVKRTGEKVFLECVQDMDHENMFWYRQDPGLGLRLIYFSYDVKMKEKGDIPEGYSVSREKKERFSLILESASTNQTSMYLCASVDRGNTIYFGEGSWLTVV.

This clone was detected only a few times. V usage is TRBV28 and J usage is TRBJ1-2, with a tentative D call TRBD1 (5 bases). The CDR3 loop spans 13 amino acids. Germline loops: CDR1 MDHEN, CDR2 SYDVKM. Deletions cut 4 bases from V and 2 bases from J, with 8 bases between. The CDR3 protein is CASSSAGNYGYTF. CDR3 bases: TGTGCCAGCAGTTCAGCAGGGAACTATGGCTACACCTTC.

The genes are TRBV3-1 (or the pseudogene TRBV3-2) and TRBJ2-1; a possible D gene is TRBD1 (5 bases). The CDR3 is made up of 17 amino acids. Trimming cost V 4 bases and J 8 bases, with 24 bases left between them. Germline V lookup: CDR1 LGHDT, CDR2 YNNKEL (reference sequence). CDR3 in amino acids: CASSPPKGVVGIYEQFF. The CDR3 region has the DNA TGTGCCAGCAGCCCACCAAAAGGGGTGGTAGGTATCTATGAGCAGTTCTTC.

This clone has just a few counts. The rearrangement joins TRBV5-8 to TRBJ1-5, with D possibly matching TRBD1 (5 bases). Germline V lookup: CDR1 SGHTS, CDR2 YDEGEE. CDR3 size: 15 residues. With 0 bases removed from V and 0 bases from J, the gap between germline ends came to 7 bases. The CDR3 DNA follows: TGTGCCAGCAGCTTGGGACAGTATAGCAATCAGCCCCAGCATTTT. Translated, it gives CASSLGQYSNQPQHF.

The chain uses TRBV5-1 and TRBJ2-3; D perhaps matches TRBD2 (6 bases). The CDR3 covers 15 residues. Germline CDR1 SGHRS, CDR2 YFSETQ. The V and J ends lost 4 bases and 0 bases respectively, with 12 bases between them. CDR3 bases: TGCGCCAGCAGCAAGGGACTCCCAAGCACAGATACGCAGTATTTT. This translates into CASSKGLPSTDTQYF.

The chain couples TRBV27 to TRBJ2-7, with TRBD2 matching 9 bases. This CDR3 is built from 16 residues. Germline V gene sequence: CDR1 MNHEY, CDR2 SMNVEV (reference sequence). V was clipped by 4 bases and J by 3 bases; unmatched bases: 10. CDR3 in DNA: TGTGCCAGCAGTTCGCGTCTAGCGGGAAGTATCTACGAGCAGTACTTC. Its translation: CASSSRLAGSIYEQYF.

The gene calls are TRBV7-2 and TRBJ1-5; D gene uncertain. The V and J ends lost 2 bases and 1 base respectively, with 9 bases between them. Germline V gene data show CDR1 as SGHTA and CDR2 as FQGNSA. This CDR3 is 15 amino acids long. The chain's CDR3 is CASSLLPVSNQPQHF. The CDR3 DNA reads TGTGCCAGCAGCTTACTGCCAGTAAGCAATCAGCCCCAGCATTTT.

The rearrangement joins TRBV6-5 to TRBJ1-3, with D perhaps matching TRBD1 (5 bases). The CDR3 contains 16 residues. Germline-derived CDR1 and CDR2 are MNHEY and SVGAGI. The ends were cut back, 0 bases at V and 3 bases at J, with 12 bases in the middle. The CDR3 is CASSYSRGGDGNTIYF. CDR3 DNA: TGTGCCAGCAGTTACTCACGGGGGGGGGATGGAAACACCATATATTTT.

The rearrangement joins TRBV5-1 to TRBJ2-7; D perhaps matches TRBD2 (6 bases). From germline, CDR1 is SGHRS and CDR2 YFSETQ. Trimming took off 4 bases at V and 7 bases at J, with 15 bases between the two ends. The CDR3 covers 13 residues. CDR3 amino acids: CASSGPGGAEQYF. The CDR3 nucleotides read TGCGCCAGCAGCGGGCCCGGAGGGGCTGAGCAGTACTTC. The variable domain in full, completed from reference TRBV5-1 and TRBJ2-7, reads KAGVTQTPRYLIKTRGQQVTLSCSPISGHRSVSWYQQTPGQGLQFLFEYFSETQRNKGNFPGRFSGRQFSNSRSEMNVSTLELGDSALYLCASSGPGGAEQYFGPGTRLTVT.

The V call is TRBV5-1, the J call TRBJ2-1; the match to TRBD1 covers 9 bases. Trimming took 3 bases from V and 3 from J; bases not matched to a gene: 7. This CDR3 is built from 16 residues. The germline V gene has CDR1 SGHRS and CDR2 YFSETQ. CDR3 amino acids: CASSSGQGNVYNEQFF. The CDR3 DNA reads TGCGCCAGCAGCTCGGGACAGGGCAATGTCTACAATGAGCAGTTCTTC.

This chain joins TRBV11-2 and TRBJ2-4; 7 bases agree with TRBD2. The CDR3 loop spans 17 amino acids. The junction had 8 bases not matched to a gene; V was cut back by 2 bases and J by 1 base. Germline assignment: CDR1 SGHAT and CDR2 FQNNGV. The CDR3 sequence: CASSLLGRAAAKNIQYF. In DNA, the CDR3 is TGTGCCAGCAGCTTATTAGGGAGGGCAGCGGCCAAAAACATTCAGTACTTC.

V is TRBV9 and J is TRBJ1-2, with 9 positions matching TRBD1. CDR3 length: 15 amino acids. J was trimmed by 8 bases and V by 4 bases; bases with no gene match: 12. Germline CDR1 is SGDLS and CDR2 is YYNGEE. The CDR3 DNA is TGTGCCAGCAGCCCCCTAGACAGGGGGTTTGGAGGCTACACCTTC. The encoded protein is CASSPLDRGFGGYTF.